The entry below describes one T cell receptor beta chain. The antigen is undetermined. A clone one base away is much larger, so this may be a read error. Original processing notes: Researchers built a distant-metastasis classifier for papillary thyroid cancer that drew on CDR3 differences across clinicopathological groups. TCRdb re-processed the PCR reads through MiXCR. TCRdb, rather than the study authors, made the V and J calls. The sample yields 30,000 to 35,000 clones, approximately 15% seen once. All patients reached thyroid surgery having received no treatment beforehand. The CDR3 has 15 amino acids. V was clipped by 2 bases and J by 5 bases, with 13 bases between them. Germline V gene lookup returns CDR1 SNHLY and CDR2 FYNNEI. These data are taken from a study of metastatic and nonmetastatic thyroid tumors. Study as a whole: Both malignant and benign thyroid patients supplied peripheral blood and tumor or nodule tissue samples, across which the repertoires of these patients were then compared. Study-level results: Reports indicated that malignant thyroid tumors showed significantly higher TCR beta diversity than benign nodules did, in blood and tumor.

The sequence was collected from a male donor with papillary thyroid cancer or a benign thyroid nodule (not recorded which). Some clones in this sample may be carry-over from other donors' samples. Sequences were obtained from blood. The chain uses TRBV2 and TRBJ1-5, with no clear D. CDR3 loop: CASSEWQVSDQPQHF. The CDR3 coding sequence is TGTGCCAGCAGTGAATGGCAGGTAAGTGATCAGCCCCAGCATTTT.